Described below is a single T cell receptor (beta chain) sequence and its context. The entry originates in a study of CD8+ T cells in alopecia areata. Study background: Tofacitinib ran for 6 to 18 months before 6 months off drug. Affected scalp percentage determined the severity score of treated patients.

Treatment indicated: oral pan-JAK inhibitor, 5-10 mg twice daily. Once RNA had been extracted, it was reverse transcribed into cDNA to act as the sequencing template. The assay was immunoSEQ multiplex PCR, and TCRdb's table has in-frame clones only and misses some. The sample lists around 100,000 clones; 86% were seen once. The sequence came from a human donor with alopecia areata. The material sequenced was CD8+ T cells sorted from blood, taken at approximately week 30, from a patient treated with tofacitinib.

The CDR3 here is CASSPVGGGGFSYNEQFF. DNA of the CDR3: TGTGCCAGCAGCCCAGTTGGGGGCGGGGGGTTCTCCTACAATGAGCAGTTCTTC. This rearrangement joins TRBV9 to TRBJ2-1, with 8 bases that match TRBD2. The junction had 12 bases not matched to a gene; V was cut back by 4 bases and J by 0 bases. Per germline, CDR1 SGDLS and CDR2 YYNGEE. The CDR3 sequence is 18 residues long.